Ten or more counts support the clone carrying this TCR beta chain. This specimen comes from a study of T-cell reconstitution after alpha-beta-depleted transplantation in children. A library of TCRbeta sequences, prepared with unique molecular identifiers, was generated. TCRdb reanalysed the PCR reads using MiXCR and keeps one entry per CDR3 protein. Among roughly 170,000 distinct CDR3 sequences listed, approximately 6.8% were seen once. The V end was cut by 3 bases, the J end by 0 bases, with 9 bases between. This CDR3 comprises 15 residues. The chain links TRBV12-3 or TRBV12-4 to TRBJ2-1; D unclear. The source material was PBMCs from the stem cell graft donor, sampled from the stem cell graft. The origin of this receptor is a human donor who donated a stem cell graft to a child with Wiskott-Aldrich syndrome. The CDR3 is CASSLYASSYNEQFF. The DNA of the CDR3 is TGTGCCAGCAGTTTGTACGCTAGCTCCTACAATGAGCAGTTCTTC.